This T cell receptor (beta chain) was obtained from a study of prognosis after radiotherapy for stage I lung cancer. Overall study context: Radiotherapy: SBRT, 3 to 5 fractions, biologically effective dose at least 100 Gy.

Many counts were recorded for this clonotype. Its antigen is unknown. CDR3 of TCR beta was amplified from genomic DNA via a two-round multiplex PCR. The use of primers specific to each TRBV and TRBJ gene characterized first-round PCR. TCRdb reprocessed the multiplex PCR reads via MiXCR and lists one record per CDR3 protein. The data hold tens of thousands of distinct CDR3 sequences, with around 24% observed a single time. Study-level results: The way patients used TRBV and TRBJ genes reportedly differed depending on whether they had metastases. In patients who developed distant metastases, Shannon entropy measured after stereotactic body radiation therapy was lower, and baseline Shannon entropy was not associated with metastases.

Here the sequenced sample was PBMCs, taken before or after stereotactic body radiation therapy (not recorded which). The TCR comes from a donor over 45 with non-small cell lung cancer.

The CDR3 reads CAWIANTEAFF. CDR3 sequence (DNA): TGTGCCTGGATTGCGAACACTGAAGCTTTCTTT. The genes are TRBV30 and TRBJ1-1; unclear D gene. The CDR3 is made up of 11 amino acids. Trimming took off 4 bases at V and 1 base at J, with 4 bases between the two ends. The germline CDR1 and CDR2 sequences are GTSNPN and SVGIG (reference sequence). Supplemented by reference TRBV30 and TRBJ1-1, the full variable domain reads SQTIHQWPATLVQPVGSPLSLECTVEGTSNPNLYWYRQAAGRGLQLLFYSVGIGQISSEVPQNLSASRPQDRQFILSSKKLLLSDSGFYLCAWIANTEAFFGQGTRLTVV.